A selection of T cell receptor beta chains follows, all from one sample in a study of blood T cell repertoires in COVID-19. This table comes from immunoSEQ multiplex PCR, and its TCRdb copy is limited to in-frame clones, with some not included. Here the sample spans fewer than 300,000 clones, around 88% being singletons. The material sequenced was peripheral blood. These receptors originate from an older man with acute or convalescent COVID-19. CDR3s include the opening cysteine and the closing phenylalanine or tryptophan. Fields, in order: V gene, D gene, clone size, J gene, CDR3 protein, CDR3 DNA. A D gene is named only where the DNA matches it firmly. Clone size is shown for a subset of rows, as once, few, many or a class of expanded clone.

V: TRBV28; D: TRBD2; size: NA; J: TRBJ2-5; CDR3: CASSMRGRGGLETQYF; DNA: TGTGCCAGCAGTATGCGGGGGCGGGGGGGCCTTGAGACCCAGTACTTC
V: TRBV5-6; D: NA; size: once; J: TRBJ1-4; CDR3: CASSLAKTGTNEKLFF; DNA: TGTGCCAGCAGCTTGGCTAAAACGGGAACTAATGAAAAACTGTTTTTT
V: TRBV27; D: TRBD2; size: NA; J: TRBJ2-5; CDR3: CASSDRLSSGRETQYF; DNA: TGTGCCAGCAGTGACAGGTTGTCTAGCGGGAGAGAGACCCAGTACTTC
V: TRBV24-1; D: NA; size: NA; J: TRBJ1-5; CDR3: CATSNRVSQPQHF; DNA: TGTGCCACCAGTAACAGGGTGAGTCAGCCCCAGCATTTT
V: TRBV10-3; D: NA; size: once; J: TRBJ1-2; CDR3: CAISESVRGGGYTF; DNA: TGTGCCATCAGTGAAAGCGTCAGGGGTGGAGGCTACACCTTC
V: TRBV2; D: TRBD1; size: NA; J: TRBJ1-1; CDR3: CASSGQGMNTEAFF; DNA: TGTGCCAGCAGCGGACAGGGAATGAACACTGAAGCTTTCTTT
V: TRBV7-3; D: NA; size: NA; J: TRBJ2-5; CDR3: CASSPQGQGTQYF; DNA: TGTGCCAGCAGCCCGCAGGGGCAGGGGACCCAGTACTTC
V: TRBV19; D: NA; size: NA; J: TRBJ2-2; CDR3: CASSLAIVAGELFF; DNA: TGTGCCAGTAGTCTAGCGATAGTAGCCGGGGAGCTGTTTTTT
V: TRBV13; D: TRBD2; size: NA; J: TRBJ2-2; CDR3: CASSLGLAGGNTGELFF; DNA: TGTGCCAGCAGCTTAGGCCTAGCGGGGGGGAACACCGGGGAGCTGTTTTTT
V: TRBV20-1; D: NA; size: NA; J: TRBJ1-2; CDR3: CSASVGHGGYTF; DNA: TGCAGTGCTAGTGTGGGGCACGGTGGCTACACCTTC
V: TRBV21-1; D: NA; size: once; J: TRBJ2-1; CDR3: CASRQDRGFYNEQFF; DNA: TGTGCCAGCAGACAGGACAGGGGTTTCTACAATGAGCAGTTCTTC
V: TRBV27; D: NA; size: NA; J: TRBJ1-5; CDR3: CASSLSGVAWNQPQHF; DNA: TGTGCCAGCAGTTTATCAGGAGTAGCGTGGAATCAGCCCCAGCATTTT
V: TRBV28; D: TRBD2; size: NA; J: TRBJ2-6; CDR3: CASSLITSGTGYSGANVLTF; DNA: TGTGCCAGCAGTTTGATAACTAGCGGGACGGGTTACTCTGGGGCCAACGTCCTGACTTTC
V: TRBV27; D: NA; size: NA; J: TRBJ2-7; CDR3: CASSSQVPGEQYF; DNA: TGTGCCAGCAGTTCACAAGTTCCTGGCGAGCAGTACTTC
V: TRBV11-2; D: NA; size: NA; J: TRBJ2-1; CDR3: CASSPGDKTRDEQFF; DNA: TGTGCCAGCAGCCCAGGGGACAAAACGCGGGATGAGCAGTTCTTC
V: TRBV5-1; D: NA; size: NA; J: TRBJ2-5; CDR3: CASSWGTLGQETQYF; DNA: TGCGCCAGCAGCTGGGGGACTCTGGGGCAAGAGACCCAGTACTTC
V: TRBV27; D: TRBD2; size: NA; J: TRBJ2-1; CDR3: CASSSPLQREGNNEQFF; DNA: TGTGCCAGCAGTTCCCCGTTGCAGCGGGAGGGGAACAATGAGCAGTTCTTC
V: TRBV5-1; D: NA; size: NA; J: TRBJ2-2; CDR3: CASSFGGSGELFF; DNA: TGCGCCAGCAGCTTCGGGGGTTCCGGGGAGCTGTTTTTT
V: TRBV7-7; D: TRBD2; size: NA; J: TRBJ2-2; CDR3: CASSPIGGGHTGELFF; DNA: TGTGCCAGCAGCCCCATCGGGGGGGGCCACACCGGGGAGCTGTTTTTT
V: TRBV12-3/TRBV12-4; D: TRBD1; size: NA; J: TRBJ2-3; CDR3: CASSRQGTDTQYF; DNA: TGTGCCAGCAGCCGACAGGGGACAGATACGCAGTATTTT
V: TRBV11-3; D: TRBD2; size: NA; J: TRBJ2-2; CDR3: CASQTSGNTGELFF; DNA: TGTGCCAGTCAGACTAGCGGAAACACCGGGGAGCTGTTTTTT
V: TRBV28; D: TRBD2; size: NA; J: TRBJ2-2; CDR3: CASRGGSGPTGELFF; DNA: TGTGCCAGCAGGGGGGGTAGCGGGCCAACCGGGGAGCTGTTTTTT
V: TRBV10-3; D: TRBD2; size: NA; J: TRBJ2-6; CDR3: CAIMAGLAGANSSGANVLTF; DNA: TGTGCCATCATGGCAGGACTAGCGGGGGCCAATAGCTCTGGGGCCAACGTCCTGACTTTC
V: TRBV2; D: TRBD2; size: NA; J: TRBJ2-1; CDR3: CASSDLSGGKGEQFF; DNA: TGTGCCAGCAGTGATCTTAGCGGGGGGAAGGGTGAGCAGTTCTTC
V: TRBV5-1; D: NA; size: NA; J: TRBJ1-1; CDR3: CASLGDSGDTEAFF; DNA: TGCGCCAGCCTGGGGGATTCAGGGGACACTGAAGCTTTCTTT
V: TRBV18; D: NA; size: once; J: TRBJ2-1; CDR3: CASSPGLGNYNEQFF; DNA: TGTGCCAGCTCACCAGGTCTCGGGAACTACAATGAGCAGTTCTTC
V: TRBV30; D: TRBD1; size: NA; J: TRBJ1-5; CDR3: CAWSVGTGTLQPQHF; DNA: TGTGCCTGGAGCGTCGGGACAGGGACCTTACAGCCCCAGCATTTT
V: TRBV24-1; D: TRBD1; size: NA; J: TRBJ1-2; CDR3: CATSDPNRGRDGYTF; DNA: TGTGCCACCAGTGATCCGAACAGGGGGCGGGATGGCTACACCTTC
V: TRBV29-1; D: TRBD1; size: NA; J: TRBJ2-6; CDR3: CSVETTGQAYLSSGANVLTF; DNA: TGCAGCGTTGAAACCACGGGACAGGCCTACCTAAGCTCTGGGGCCAACGTCCTGACTTTC
V: TRBV7-3; D: TRBD2; size: NA; J: TRBJ2-1; CDR3: CASSLPGASGNNEQFF; DNA: TGTGCCAGCAGCTTACCCGGGGCTAGCGGTAACAATGAGCAGTTCTTC
V: TRBV3-1/TRBV3-2; D: NA; size: NA; J: TRBJ2-7; CDR3: CASRRGGMIYEQYF; DNA: TGTGCCAGCAGAAGGGGGGGCATGATCTACGAGCAGTACTTC
V: TRBV5-6; D: TRBD1; size: NA; J: TRBJ1-2; CDR3: CASSLVQGNYGYTF; DNA: TGTGCCAGCAGCTTGGTACAGGGGAACTATGGCTACACCTTC
V: TRBV18; D: TRBD2; size: once; J: TRBJ2-7; CDR3: CASSPLAGPAYEQYF; DNA: TGTGCCAGCTCACCACTAGCGGGGCCCGCCTACGAGCAGTACTTC
V: TRBV23-1; D: TRBD1; size: NA; J: TRBJ1-1; CDR3: CASSQSGGHEAFF; DNA: TGCGCCAGCAGTCAATCAGGGGGCCATGAAGCTTTCTTT
V: TRBV5-1; D: NA; size: NA; J: TRBJ2-1; CDR3: CASSLGLSSYNEQFF; DNA: TGCGCCAGCAGCTTGGGTCTAAGCTCCTACAATGAGCAGTTCTTC
V: TRBV5-4; D: NA; size: NA; J: TRBJ2-2; CDR3: CASSSYSFGELFF; DNA: TGTGCCAGCAGCTCTTACAGTTTCGGGGAGCTGTTTTTT
V: TRBV28; D: TRBD1; size: NA; J: TRBJ1-2; CDR3: CASSFPTGGYGYTF; DNA: TGTGCCAGCAGTTTTCCGACAGGGGGCTATGGCTACACCTTC
V: TRBV2; D: TRBD1; size: NA; J: TRBJ2-1; CDR3: CASSKTLDRVEFF; DNA: TGTGCCAGCAGTAAAACCCTGGACAGGGTGGAGTTCTTC
V: TRBV25-1; D: TRBD2; size: once; J: TRBJ2-1; CDR3: CASSVPGLAVDEQFF; DNA: TGTGCCAGCAGTGTACCGGGACTAGCAGTTGATGAGCAGTTCTTC
V: TRBV5-1; D: NA; size: NA; J: TRBJ2-3; CDR3: CASSLAAASSTDTQYF; DNA: TGCGCCAGCAGCTTGGCAGCGGCTTCGAGCACAGATACGCAGTATTTT
V: TRBV9; D: NA; size: NA; J: TRBJ1-2; CDR3: CASSAPYPDRVRGYTF; DNA: TGTGCCAGCAGCGCCCCCTACCCGGACAGAGTTCGGGGCTACACCTTC
V: TRBV5-6; D: TRBD1; size: NA; J: TRBJ1-1; CDR3: CASSFTGTGEAFF; DNA: TGTGCCAGCAGCTTTACCGGGACAGGGGAGGCTTTCTTT
V: TRBV19; D: NA; size: NA; J: TRBJ2-3; CDR3: CASSAHGLVRPDTQYF; DNA: TGTGCCAGTAGCGCCCACGGCCTAGTTAGGCCAGATACGCAGTATTTT
V: TRBV28; D: NA; size: NA; J: TRBJ1-2; CDR3: CASSTPRNRNGYTF; DNA: TGTGCCAGCAGTACCCCCCGAAACAGGAACGGCTACACCTTC
V: TRBV5-1; D: NA; size: NA; J: TRBJ2-3; CDR3: CASSLDRSGDTQYF; DNA: TGCGCCAGCAGCTTGGACAGGTCGGGAGATACGCAGTATTTT
V: TRBV5-8; D: TRBD1; size: NA; J: TRBJ2-1; CDR3: CASSVYRGHEQFF; DNA: TGTGCCAGCAGCGTCTATAGGGGGCATGAGCAGTTCTTC
V: TRBV28; D: NA; size: NA; J: TRBJ2-5; CDR3: CASTGDSQTQYF; DNA: TGTGCCAGCACCGGAGACAGTCAGACCCAGTACTTC
V: TRBV20-1; D: NA; size: NA; J: TRBJ1-2; CDR3: CSAPRENGYTF; DNA: TGCAGTGCCCCCCGCGAAAATGGCTACACCTTC
V: TRBV5-1; D: TRBD2; size: NA; J: TRBJ2-1; CDR3: CASSFSGSGDNEQFF; DNA: TGCGCCAGCAGCTTTAGCGGGAGTGGGGACAATGAGCAGTTCTTC
V: TRBV27; D: NA; size: NA; J: TRBJ2-7; CDR3: CASSLPRFLSYEQYF; DNA: TGTGCCAGCAGTTTACCTCGATTTCTATCCTACGAGCAGTACTTC
V: TRBV4-1; D: TRBD1; size: NA; J: TRBJ2-7; CDR3: CASSILPGTGIYEQYF; DNA: TGCGCCAGCAGCATCTTACCCGGGACAGGGATTTACGAGCAGTACTTC
V: TRBV27; D: NA; size: NA; J: TRBJ1-5; CDR3: CASINGVNRASNQPQHF; DNA: TGTGCCAGCATAAACGGGGTGAACAGAGCTAGCAATCAGCCCCAGCATTTT